A selection of T cell receptor beta chains follows, all from one sample in a study of T cell clusters in autoimmune cytopenias. TCRdb re-called the multiplex PCR reads and catalogs CDR3 proteins one per entry, DNA excluded. The data include about 8,100 distinct CDR3 sequences; the top ten clones carry around 6%. Material: peripheral blood. These receptors came from a human donor with an autoimmune cytopenia or autoimmune hepatitis (not recorded which). Both conserved end residues are part of each CDR3. Rows may omit the clone size; those that give it use once, few, many or a size class.

>TRBV19|TRBJ1-6|medium-sized
CASSRNSRGSPLHF
>TRBV5-6|TRBJ1-5|-
CASSLDSSNQPQHF
>TRBV20-1|TRBJ2-1|-
CSARGNRDRFSSSYNEQFF
>TRBV6-5|TRBJ1-2|-
CASSPSGSRVGGYTF
>TRBV18|TRBJ2-7|-
CASSPRDRRTYEQYF
>TRBV7-2|TRBJ1-2|-
CASSSRGGRGYTF
>TRBV20-1|TRBJ2-5|-
CSASPRWGRPGETQYF
>TRBV6-6|TRBJ1-1|-
CASTYGMNTEAFF
>TRBV5-6|TRBJ1-2|-
CASSRGGQPTRGYTF
>TRBV12-3/TRBV12-4|TRBJ1-4|-
CASSLVSTNEKLFF
>TRBV19|TRBJ1-5|medium-sized
CASSIGTAWNQPQHF
>TRBV19|TRBJ1-2|-
CASRAPSNPPNYGYTF
>TRBV15|TRBJ1-5|medium-sized
CATSRVGGFGNQPQHF
>TRBV18|TRBJ1-3|-
CASSPSAPGGRNTIYF
>TRBV6-6|TRBJ2-7|-
CASSYGPSTPTYEQYF
>TRBV19|TRBJ2-7|medium-sized
CASSVGTLWTRSYEQYF
>TRBV18|TRBJ2-5|medium-sized
CASSQTEYQETQYF
>TRBV5-5|TRBJ2-5|-
CASSLGLQETQYF
>TRBV7-9|TRBJ2-3|-
CASSLKGTGPSTDTQYF
>TRBV12-3/TRBV12-4|TRBJ2-1|medium-sized
CASSLAVSNEQFF
>TRBV12-3/TRBV12-4|TRBJ1-5|-
CASSTDRVSNQPQHF
>TRBV6-6|TRBJ2-7|medium-sized
CASGVAGQHEQYF
>TRBV30|TRBJ2-1|medium-sized
CAWSKGMEYNEQFF
>TRBV6-5|TRBJ1-1|-
CASSDRGLGNTEAFF
>TRBV30|TRBJ1-4|medium-sized
CAYRQGRSNEKLFF
>TRBV6-2/TRBV6-3|TRBJ2-5|-
CASTPGTQRGETQYF
>TRBV19|TRBJ2-5|medium-sized
CASSIGAAATSYQETQYF
>TRBV19|TRBJ1-4|medium-sized
CASTQGGEKLFF
>TRBV7-2|TRBJ2-5|-
CASSPRGGGETQYF
>TRBV6-1|TRBJ2-5|-
CASSPTPGQKRETQYF